The subject of this entry is one T cell receptor (beta chain). The data stem from a study of shared T cell receptors in the human thymus. The assay was immunoSEQ multiplex PCR, and TCRdb's table has in-frame clones only and misses some. The sample includes about 710,000 clones, about 87% of them seen just once. The same data also went into a second study, on human thymus T cells. That paper notes: The thymus tissue came from resections taken during corrective heart surgery.

The clonotype was recovered from a boy less than two years old with a congenital heart defect. Source material: thymocytes.

The CDR3 here is CATAPGQGPKPQHF. CDR3 in DNA: TGTGCCACCGCCCCGGGACAGGGTCCTAAGCCCCAGCATTTT. The chain couples TRBV15 to TRBJ1-5, with 9 nucleotides matching TRBD1. Looked up from germline, CDR1 is LNHNV and CDR2 is YYDKDF (reference sequence). This CDR3 comprises 14 residues. Germline trimming cut 8 bases from V and 8 bases from J; bases unmatched to any gene: 10.